This entry lists 12 T cell receptor beta chains sequenced from one sample in a study of T cell responses to AZD1222 COVID-19 vaccine. This table comes from immunoSEQ multiplex PCR, and its TCRdb copy is limited to in-frame clones, with some not included. The sample has about 140,000 clones, 85% to 95% seen once. This sample comprised peripheral blood, obtained on day 0 of MenACWY control vaccination. Receptors originate from an adult in good health.

The V gene is TRBV7-9, the J gene TRBJ1-4; D remains ambiguous. The CDR3 is 12 residues long. Germline CDR1 SEHNR, CDR2 FQNEAQ (reference sequence). V lost 2 bases and J 7 bases, leaving 5 bases between the germline ends. This chain's CDR3 is CASSLRIEKLFF. In nucleotides, the CDR3 is TGTGCCAGCAGCTTACGTATTGAAAAACTGTTTTTT.

The chain uses TRBV7-3 and TRBJ2-1; no clear D. The CDR3 is 11 residues long. Trimming cost V 2 bases and J 6 bases, with 2 bases left between them. Germline CDR1 and CDR2: SGHTA and FQGTGA. In DNA form, the CDR3 reads TGTGCCAGCAGCTTAGGCAATGAGCAGTTCTTC. As protein: CASSLGNEQFF.

The chain combines TRBV5-1 with TRBJ2-1, with 8 bases fitting TRBD2. V trimming: 5 bases; J trimming: 8 bases; junction bases outside the gene matches: 18. In germline, CDR1 is SGHRS, CDR2 YFSETQ. The CDR3 is 17 residues long. The CDR3 bases are TGCGCCAGCAGTCATGCGGGGGGTCACCCATTGGGGGATGAGCAGTTCTTC. This sequence encodes CASSHAGGHPLGDEQFF.

The chain has TRBV7-2 and TRBJ1-2; maybe TRBD1 (5 bases). This CDR3 is 13 amino acids long. V lost 8 bases and J 8 bases, leaving 18 bases between the germline ends. The germline gives CDR1 SGHTA, CDR2 FQGNSA. CDR3 coding DNA: TGTGCCAGCGGACTGGAGACAGCTTCGGGCTACACCTTC. Translation gives CASGLETASGYTF.

Written as DNA, the CDR3 is TGTGCCACCAGCAGATCCTACTCGGACAACTACAATGAGCAGTTCTTC. This gives the protein CATSRSYSDNYNEQFF. This rearrangement joins TRBV15 to TRBJ2-1; TRBD1 is a possible D gene (5 bases). With 2 bases removed from V and 3 bases from J, the gap between germline ends came to 14 bases. CDR1 is LNHNV, CDR2 YYDKDF, per germline (reference sequence). The CDR3 runs 16 residues.

The gene calls are TRBV19 and TRBJ1-5, with a possible D match to TRBD1 (6 bases). The CDR3 consists of 16 residues. Trimming left V 4 bases short and J 6 bases short, with 19 bases between. Germline lookup yields CDR1 LNHDA and CDR2 SQIVND (reference sequence). The CDR3 DNA is TGTGCCAGTAGTAAATGGGGGGCTCAGTCAGGTCAGCCCCAGCATTTT. Its protein product is CASSKWGAQSGQPQHF.

The chain couples TRBV28 to TRBJ1-2; maybe TRBD1 (6 bases). Germline CDR1 and CDR2: MDHEN and SYDVKM. The ends were cut back, 6 bases at V and 8 bases at J, with 22 bases in the middle. The length of the CDR3 is 15 residues. CDR3 protein: CASSPAHTGAGGYTF. CDR3 nucleotides: TGTGCCAGCAGCCCCGCACATACGGGGGCGGGGGGCTACACCTTC.

The chain links TRBV4-1 to TRBJ2-2; no firm D call. Germline V gene data show CDR1 as MGHRA and CDR2 as YSYEKL. Trimming left V 4 bases short and J 2 bases short, with 14 bases between. The CDR3 loop spans 16 amino acids. The chain's CDR3 is CASSLTPNRNTGELFF. In DNA form, the CDR3 reads TGCGCCAGCAGCCTAACCCCTAACAGAAACACCGGGGAGCTGTTTTTT.

The chain combines TRBV20-1 with TRBJ1-1; D perhaps matches TRBD1 (6 bases). The CDR3 runs 14 residues. CDR1 and CDR2 from the germline V gene are DFQATT and SNEGSKA (reference sequence). With 3 bases removed from V and 0 bases from J, the gap between germline ends came to 11 bases. CDR3 region: CSASFRTVNTEAFF. The CDR3 DNA reads as TGCAGTGCTAGTTTCCGGACAGTGAACACTGAAGCTTTCTTT.

The rearrangement links TRBV13 to TRBJ2-7, with TRBD1 as a possible D gene (5 bases). The germline CDR1 and CDR2 sequences are PRHDT and FYEKMQ (reference sequence). The CDR3 contains 15 residues. With 5 bases removed from V and 2 bases from J, the gap between germline ends came to 16 bases. As DNA, the CDR3 is TGTGCCAGCAGCCGCTCGGACATCGGAACCTACGAGCAGTACTTC. This codes for CASSRSDIGTYEQYF.

The V call is TRBV20-1, the J call TRBJ2-3; D uncertain. Germline values: CDR1 DFQATT, CDR2 SNEGSKA (reference sequence). V lost 3 bases, J lost 4 bases, and 11 bases lay in between. The CDR3 loop spans 13 amino acids. The CDR3 is CSASIPISDTQYF. In DNA form, the CDR3 reads TGCAGTGCTAGTATCCCGATTTCAGATACGCAGTATTTT.

The rearrangement links TRBV19 to TRBJ2-7; 8 bases match TRBD1. V lost 5 bases to trimming and J lost 2 bases; unmatched junction nucleotides: 5. The CDR3 covers 14 residues. Germline-derived CDR1 and CDR2 are LNHDA and SQIVND (reference sequence). In DNA, the CDR3 is TGTGCCAGTAGTGGGACAGGCCTAACCTACGAGCAGTACTTC. Encoded protein: CASSGTGLTYEQYF. Complete variable domain (other parts from reference TRBV19 and TRBJ2-7): DGGITQSPKYLFRKEGQNVTLSCEQNLNHDAMYWYRQDPGQGLRLIYYSQIVNDFQKGDIAEGYSVSREKKESFPLTVTSAQKNPTAFYLCASSGTGLTYEQYFGPGTRLTVT.